These 18 T cell receptor beta chains share one sample of origin, sequenced in a study of molecular identifiers for immune sequencing clone quantification. TCRdb recomputed calls from the PCR reads with MiXCR, one row per CDR3 protein. The sample has 23,000 or so distinct CDR3 sequences, under 20% seen once. Sequenced: naive CD8+ T cells from blood, with Jurkat cell RNA spiked in. Subset reported: FACS-sorted CD8+CD4-CCR7+CD45RA+ naive T cells. The receptors were gathered from a human donor in good health. Some libraries in this study had Jurkat cell RNA spiked in.

Comments on this clonotype: A clone one base away is much larger, so this may be a read error. This CDR3 reads CAGSPGPAPHEQYF. As DNA, the CDR3 is TGTGCCGGCAGTCCCGGCCCTGCACCTCACGAGCAGTACTTC. This chain joins TRBV27 and TRBJ2-7; the D is unclear. The CDR3 is made up of 14 amino acids. CDR1 and CDR2 from the germline V gene are MNHEY and SMNVEV (reference sequence).

This clonotype was recorded a few times. Possible read error: a much larger clone is one base away. The conserved phenylalanine or tryptophan normally closing the CDR3 is absent here, so this likely arose from a read error. The rearrangement uses TRBV7-9 and TRBJ2-7; 13 nucleotides match TRBD2. CDR1 and CDR2 from the germline V gene are SEHNR and FQNEAQ (reference sequence). J gave up 3 bases and V 3 bases, and 11 bases lay outside the gene matches. CDR3 length equals 18 residues. The CDR3 loop is CASSFFPGLAGPNYEQYS. The CDR3 nucleotides read TGTGCCAGCAGCTTTTTCCCGGGACTAGCGGGACCCAACTACGAGCAGTACTCC.

This clonotype was seen repeatedly, ten times or more. The V and J genes are TRBV13 and TRBJ2-7, with 7 bases lining up with TRBD1. With 5 bases clipped from V and 2 bases from J, the junction kept 6 bases outside the gene matches. The CDR3 has 14 amino acids. Germline values: CDR1 PRHDT, CDR2 FYEKMQ (reference sequence). The CDR3 loop reads CASSARDSPYEQYF. In nucleotides, the CDR3 is TGTGCCAGCAGCGCCCGGGACAGCCCCTACGAGCAGTACTTC.

Ten or more counts support this clonotype. The chain links TRBV6-5 to TRBJ2-7; weak D call: TRBD2 (6 bases). The CDR3 totals 12 residues. The V gene lost 5 bases and the J gene lost 4 bases, with 9 bases spanning the gap. The V gene's germline CDR1 is MNHEY and CDR2 SVGAGI. The CDR3 sequence is CASSDGGYEQYF. CDR3 nucleotides: TGTGCCAGCAGTGATGGAGGGTACGAGCAGTACTTC.

This clonotype has at least ten counts. The chain carries TRBV6-1 and TRBJ2-7, with TRBD2 matching 8 bases. The CDR3 covers 17 residues. Trimming took 3 bases from V and 2 from J; bases not matched to a gene: 12. Germline V gene sequence: CDR1 MNHNS, CDR2 SASEGT. The CDR3 region has the DNA TGTGCCAGCAGTGAGCGGGGGGTGGTCAGAGGGACCTACGAGCAGTACTTC. This encodes CASSERGVVRGTYEQYF.

This clonotype was seen repeatedly, ten times or more. This chain links TRBV12-3 or TRBV12-4 with TRBJ1-1; TRBD1 is a possible D gene (6 bases). V was pared by 2 bases and J by 8 bases, with 9 bases between. The CDR3 totals 12 residues. The CDR3 region has the DNA TGTGCCAGCAGTTTAACGGGGACAGAAGCTTTCTTT. Protein sequence: CASSLTGTEAFF.

Only a few counts were recorded for this clonotype. The CDR3 DNA follows: TGTGCCAGCAGTTACTCGAAAGGCTACCAAGATACGCAGTATTTT. Amino acids: CASSYSKGYQDTQYF. The gene calls are TRBV6-2 or TRBV6-3 and TRBJ2-3; D is unresolved. Germline V CDR1 and CDR2: MNHEY, SVGEGT. V gave up 0 bases and J gave up 5 bases, with 12 bases separating them. CDR3 length equals 15 residues.

This clonotype turned up a few times. Just one base apart from a much larger clone, this may be a read error. The rearrangement uses TRBV29-1 and TRBJ1-1, with D possibly TRBD1 on 5 matching bases. Trimming took 2 bases from V and 4 from J, leaving 23 bases between them. In germline, CDR1 is SQVTM, CDR2 ANQGSEA. The CDR3 sequence is 17 residues long. In DNA, the CDR3 is TGCAGCGTTGAATCTTTTATACATCCGGGGCGAACCACTGAAGCTTTCTTT. Translating gives CSVESFIHPGRTTEAFF.

This clonotype was recorded at least ten times. The rearrangement links TRBV28 to TRBJ2-1, with D possibly TRBD1 on 6 matching bases. Germline V gene lookup returns CDR1 MDHEN and CDR2 SYDVKM. V was cut by 5 bases and J by 4 bases, with 15 bases left in between. The CDR3 is 15 amino acids. The CDR3 reads CASSLGLQGYNEQFF. The CDR3 nucleotides are TGTGCCAGCAGTCTCGGGTTACAGGGTTACAATGAGCAGTTCTTC.

This clonotype is labeled as medium-sized. The chain couples TRBV4-1 to TRBJ2-7; weak D call: TRBD1 (5 bases). The V and J ends lost 0 bases and 3 bases respectively, with 15 bases between them. Germline assignment: CDR1 MGHRA and CDR2 YSYEKL. This CDR3 has 16 residues. As DNA, the CDR3 is TGCGCCAGCAGCCAAGAGGTACAGGTGCGCTTCTACGAGCAGTACTTC. Translated: CASSQEVQVRFYEQYF.

V is TRBV7-6 and J is TRBJ2-7; 11 bases are a match to TRBD2. There are 19 residues in the CDR3. The V gene's germline CDR1 is SGHVS and CDR2 FNYEAQ. Unmatched junction bases numbered 13, after V lost 1 base and J lost 2 bases. CDR3 in amino acids: CASSLGTSGGPLTTYEQYF. In nucleotides, the CDR3 is TGTGCCAGCAGCTTAGGTACTAGCGGGGGCCCCTTAACCACCTACGAGCAGTACTTC. Variable domain in full (rest from reference TRBV7-6 and TRBJ2-7): GAGVSQSPRYKVTKRGQDVALRCDPISGHVSLYWYRQALGQGPEFLTYFNYEAQQDKSGLPNDRFSAERPEGSISTLTIQRTEQRDSAMYRCASSLGTSGGPLTTYEQYFGPGTRLTVT.

This clonotype was observed many times. The chain is built from TRBV3-1 and TRBJ2-2; 9 bases agree with TRBD1. Trimming took 3 bases from V and 5 from J; bases not matched to a gene: 13. The CDR3 consists of 18 residues. CDR1 LGHDT and CDR2 YNNKEL come from the germline V gene (reference sequence). CDR3 sequence: CASSHEIRDRAVTGELFF. The DNA for the CDR3 is TGTGCCAGCAGCCACGAGATAAGGGACAGGGCCGTAACCGGGGAGCTGTTTTTT.

This clonotype appeared many times. This rearrangement joins TRBV11-2 to TRBJ2-6, with 8 positions matching TRBD1. Germline assignment: CDR1 SGHAT and CDR2 FQNNGV. The CDR3 runs 21 residues. With V trimmed by 5 bases and J by 1 base, 19 bases remained unmatched. The CDR3 nucleotides are TGTGCCAGCAGCCCTACTCCGGGACAGGATCCCGAATGGTCTGGGGCCAACGTCCTGACTTTC. This gives the protein CASSPTPGQDPEWSGANVLTF.

This clonotype has a count of ten or more. The chain has TRBV20-1 and TRBJ1-6; D not certain. The ends were cut back, 0 bases at V and 6 bases at J, with 12 bases in the middle. Germline CDR1 and CDR2: DFQATT and SNEGSKA (reference sequence). The CDR3 has 15 amino acids. CDR3 DNA: TGCAGTGCTAGAGATGTCGACCGTCCTAATTCACCCCTCCACTTT. This codes for CSARDVDRPNSPLHF.

This clonotype was counted many times. The chain joins TRBV30 to TRBJ2-1; 10 bases are a match to TRBD2. The CDR3 covers 12 residues. After removal of 0 bases from V and 10 bases from J, the junction contained 0 bases not matched to a gene. Germline loops: CDR1 GTSNPN, CDR2 SVGIG (reference sequence). The CDR3 region has the DNA TGTGCCTGGAGTGTACTAGCGGGAGAGCAGTTCTTC. Residues: CAWSVLAGEQFF.

J is TRBJ2-2 and V is TRBV19, with TRBD1 identical over 7 bases. From germline, CDR1 is LNHDA and CDR2 SQIVND (reference sequence). Trimming at V came to 6 bases and at J to 2 bases, leaving 9 bases not matched to a gene. CDR3 length: 16 amino acids. The CDR3, as DNA: TGTGCCAGTAGCTACTCGACAGGGATAAACACCGGGGAGCTGTTTTTT. Protein sequence: CASSYSTGINTGELFF.

This clonotype was seen more than once but under ten times. A read error may account for a junction end that differs from germline. The chain combines TRBV4-1 with TRBJ2-1; D possibly uses TRBD1 or TRBD2 (6 bases each). Germline V gene lookup returns CDR1 MGHRA and CDR2 YSYEKL. The CDR3 extends over 15 amino acids. The CDR3 spells CASSQDPYGGNGQFF. The CDR3 region has the DNA TGCGCCAGCAGCCAAGATCCGTACGGGGGCAATGGGCAGTTCTTC.

This clonotype was picked up many times. The chain joins TRBV19 to TRBJ1-2; possible D gene TRBD1, 5 bases. Trimming pared 6 bases from V and 3 bases from J, leaving 11 bases between. The CDR3 runs to 13 residues. Germline V CDR1 and CDR2: LNHDA, SQIVND (reference sequence). CDR3 DNA sequence: TGTGCCAGTAGAGACGGACAACACTATGGCTACACCTTC. It codes for CASRDGQHYGYTF.